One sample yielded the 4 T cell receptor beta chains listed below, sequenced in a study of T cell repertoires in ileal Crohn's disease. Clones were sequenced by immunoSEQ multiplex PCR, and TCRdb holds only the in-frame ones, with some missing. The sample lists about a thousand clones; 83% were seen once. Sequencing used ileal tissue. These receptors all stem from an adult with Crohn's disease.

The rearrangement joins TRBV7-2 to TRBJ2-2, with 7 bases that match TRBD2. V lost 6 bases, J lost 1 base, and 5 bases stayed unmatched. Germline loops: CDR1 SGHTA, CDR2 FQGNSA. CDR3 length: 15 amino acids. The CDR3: CASRRLAGNTGELFF. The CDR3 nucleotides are TGTGCCAGCAGACGACTAGCCGGGAACACCGGGGAGCTGTTTTTT.

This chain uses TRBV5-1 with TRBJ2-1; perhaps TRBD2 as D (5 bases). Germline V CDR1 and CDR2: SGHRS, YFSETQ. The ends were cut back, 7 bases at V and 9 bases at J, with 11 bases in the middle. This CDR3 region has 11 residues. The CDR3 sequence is CASRRVGEQFF. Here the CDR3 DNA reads TGCGCCAGCCGGCGGGTTGGTGAGCAGTTCTTC.

In nucleotides, the CDR3 is TGTGCCAGCAGTGGGGGGGACAGGGTTGTTTCACCCCTCCACTTT. This codes for CASSGGDRVVSPLHF. This chain uses TRBV6-1 with TRBJ1-6; 9 nucleotides agree with TRBD1. CDR1 is MNHNS and CDR2 is SASEGT in the germline V gene. The CDR3 is 15 amino acids. Trimming cost V 4 bases and J 9 bases; bases outside gene matches: 7.

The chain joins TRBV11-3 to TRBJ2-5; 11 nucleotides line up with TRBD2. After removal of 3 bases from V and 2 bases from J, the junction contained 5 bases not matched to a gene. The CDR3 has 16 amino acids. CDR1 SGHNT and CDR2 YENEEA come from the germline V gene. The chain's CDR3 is CASSFIAGGLQETQYF. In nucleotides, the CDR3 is TGTGCCAGCAGCTTTATAGCGGGGGGGTTACAAGAGACCCAGTACTTC.